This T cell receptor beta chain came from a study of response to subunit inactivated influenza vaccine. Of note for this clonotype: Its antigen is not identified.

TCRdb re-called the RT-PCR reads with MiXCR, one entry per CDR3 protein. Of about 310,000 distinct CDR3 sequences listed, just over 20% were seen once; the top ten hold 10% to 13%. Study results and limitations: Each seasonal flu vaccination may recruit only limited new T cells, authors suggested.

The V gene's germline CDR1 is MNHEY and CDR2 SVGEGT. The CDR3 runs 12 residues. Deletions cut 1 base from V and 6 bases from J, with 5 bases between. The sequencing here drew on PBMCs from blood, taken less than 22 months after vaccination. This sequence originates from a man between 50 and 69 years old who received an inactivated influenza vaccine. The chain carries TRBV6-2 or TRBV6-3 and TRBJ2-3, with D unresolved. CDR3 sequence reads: CASSYFRDTQYF. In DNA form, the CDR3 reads TGTGCCAGCAGTTACTTTAGGGATACGCAGTATTTT.